The 25 T cell receptor beta chains below come from one sample, sequenced in a study of CXCR3-negative and CXCR3-positive naive CD8 T cells. Findings and caveats of the study: Naive cells positive for CXCR3 carried more hydrophobic TRB CDR3s than CXCR3-negative ones.

All TRB cDNA libraries came from 5' RACE performed with UMI labels. TCRdb processed the 5' RACE reads again and assigns one entry to each CDR3 protein, with no DNA. The repertoire table contains roughly 61,000 distinct CDR3 sequences. No cognate antigen is known for these TCRs. The sequenced sample consisted of naive CXCR3+ CD8+ T cells from blood. Subset specified: CD45RO-CCR7+CD27+CD95- naive CD8+ T cells expressing CXCR3 (TNR3+). Receptor source: a human donor in good health. Some clones in this sample may be carry-over from other donors' samples.

V gene TRBV6-2 or TRBV6-3 combines with J gene TRBJ2-7; the TCRdb D gene call, TRBD2, has no DNA to confirm it. Germline lookup yields CDR1 MNHEY and CDR2 SVGEGT. The CDR3 totals 17 residues. CDR3 in amino acids: CASSYPSSGTSPYEQYF.

J is TRBJ2-2 and V is TRBV29-1. Germline V gene lookup returns CDR1 SQVTM and CDR2 ANQGSEA. CDR3 length equals 12 residues. This CDR3 reads CSVDWSTGELFF.

V gene TRBV12-3 or TRBV12-4 combines with J gene TRBJ1-1; TCRdb's assignment of TRBD1 cannot be checked, as there is no DNA. The CDR3 is made up of 16 amino acids. The CDR3 spells CASSPRASGADTEAFF.

The chain links TRBV6-2 or TRBV6-3 to TRBJ2-7; the TCRdb call, TRBD1, lacks DNA for checking. CDR1 is MNHEY, CDR2 SVGEGT, per germline. There are 14 residues in the CDR3. CDR3 amino acids: CASSWDTLGYEQYF.

The rearrangement joins TRBV14 to TRBJ2-5; TCRdb gives TRBD2 as the D gene, but with no DNA this cannot be confirmed. The CDR3 consists of 15 residues. In germline, CDR1 is SGHDN, CDR2 FVKESK. CDR3 in amino acids: CASSLYGASVETQYF. Supplemented by reference TRBV14 and TRBJ2-5, the full variable domain reads EAGVTQFPSHSVIEKGQTVTLRCDPISGHDNLYWYRRVMGKEIKFLLHFVKESKQDESGMPNNRFLAERTGGTYSTLKVQPAELEDSGVYFCASSLYGASVETQYFGPGTRLLVL.

The chain carries TRBV14 and TRBJ1-3. The length of the CDR3 is 16 residues. Germline V gene sequence: CDR1 SGHDN, CDR2 FVKESK. This chain's CDR3 is CASSQALSIAGNTIYF.

The J gene is TRBJ1-1, the V gene TRBV5-1. CDR1 and CDR2 from the germline V gene are SGHRS and YFSETQ. The CDR3 runs to 16 residues. Here the CDR3 reads CASSLYGSSGNTEAFF.

The chain recombines TRBV7-9 with TRBJ2-7; the TCRdb D gene call, TRBD1, has no DNA to confirm it. The CDR3 covers 13 residues. Germline values: CDR1 SEHNR, CDR2 FQNEAQ (reference sequence). The CDR3: CASSPQDRYEQYF.

The V and J genes are TRBV7-3 and TRBJ2-2. CDR3 length equals 13 residues. Germline-derived CDR1 and CDR2 are SGHTA and FQGTGA. CDR3 sequence: CASSLSGNGELFF.

V usage is TRBV12-3 or TRBV12-4 and J usage is TRBJ1-5. The CDR3 extends over 13 amino acids. This chain's CDR3 is CASSSTHPQPQHF.

This chain links TRBV7-9 with TRBJ2-2. The CDR3 is 12 amino acids. Germline V gene lookup returns CDR1 SEHNR and CDR2 FQNEAQ (reference sequence). CDR3 loop: CSSSLGTGELFF.

The V call is TRBV5-6, the J call TRBJ1-2; TCRdb names TRBD1, which stays unverified in the absence of DNA. CDR3 length: 12 residues. The germline V gene has CDR1 SGHDT and CDR2 YYEEEE. CDR3: CASSSTGSGYTF.

The chain is built from TRBV7-2 and TRBJ1-3; lacking DNA, the TRBD1 call made by TCRdb goes unchecked. Germline CDR1 and CDR2: SGHTA and FQGNSA. The CDR3 runs to 14 residues. This chain's CDR3 is CASSGGYSGNTIYF.

The rearrangement links TRBV12-5 to TRBJ2-2; TCRdb designates TRBD2, a call that cannot be tested without DNA. This CDR3 comprises 19 residues. Germline V gene lookup returns CDR1 LGHNT and CDR2 FRNRAP. CDR3 region: CASGSDLAGDPPGTGELFF.

This chain uses TRBV28 with TRBJ2-7. The CDR3 consists of 12 residues. Germline V gene lookup returns CDR1 MDHEN and CDR2 SYDVKM. The CDR3: CASNGYLYEQYF.

The chain's CDR3 is CASSSTPFSGNTTYF. The chain links TRBV7-6 to TRBJ1-3. CDR3 length: 15 amino acids. CDR1 is SGHVS and CDR2 is FNYEAQ in the germline V gene.

The gene calls are TRBV29-1 and TRBJ2-5; TCRdb indicates TRBD1, and absent DNA this call remains unverified. CDR1 is SQVTM, CDR2 ANQGSEA, per germline. CDR3 length: 14 residues. The CDR3: CSWGGSWNQETQYF.

This chain links TRBV5-6 with TRBJ2-2; the D call of TRBD2 rests on TCRdb alone, since no DNA is present to check it. CDR1 is SGHDT and CDR2 is YYEEEE in the germline V gene. CDR3 length equals 15 residues. The CDR3 region is CASSLQRGRPGELFF.

The J gene is TRBJ2-3, the V gene TRBV7-8; TCRdb's D gene call, TRBD1, goes unchecked for lack of DNA. The length of the CDR3 is 16 residues. Germline loops: CDR1 SGHVS, CDR2 FQNEAQ. CDR3 sequence: CASSSRDRGLPDTQYF.

The rearrangement joins TRBV14 to TRBJ2-7. This CDR3 has 11 residues. CDR1 is SGHDN and CDR2 is FVKESK in the germline V gene. The CDR3 loop reads CASSHGSEQYF.

The chain carries TRBV7-6 and TRBJ2-5; TCRdb's D call of TRBD1 is untestable without DNA. Germline CDR1 reads SGHVS; CDR2 reads FNYEAQ. The CDR3 has 17 residues. The CDR3 sequence: CASSSFAQGGSRETQYF. The entire variable domain, with the rest obtained from reference TRBV7-6 and TRBJ2-5, is as follows: GAGVSQSPRYKVTKRGQDVALRCDPISGHVSLYWYRQALGQGPEFLTYFNYEAQQDKSGLPNDRFSAERPEGSISTLTIQRTEQRDSAMYRCASSSFAQGGSRETQYFGPGTRLLVL.

The chain is built from TRBV11-2 and TRBJ2-3; no DNA is available, so the TRBD1 call from TCRdb remains unchecked. CDR3 length: 17 residues. Germline values: CDR1 SGHAT, CDR2 FQNNGV. The CDR3 reads CASSFPTTGESTDTQYF.

The CDR3 reads CASSVVGGPRKMYNEQFF. The V and J genes are TRBV7-9 and TRBJ2-1; TCRdb's assignment of TRBD1 cannot be checked, as there is no DNA. Germline CDR1 and CDR2: SEHNR and FQNEAQ (reference sequence). CDR3 length equals 18 residues.

This sequence joins TRBV28 and TRBJ2-2. Germline V CDR1 and CDR2: MDHEN, SYDVKM. This CDR3 has 12 residues. CDR3 residues: CASKEYTGELFF.

This chain uses TRBV5-1 with TRBJ2-7. The CDR3 extends over 12 amino acids. The V gene's germline CDR1 is SGHRS and CDR2 YFSETQ. Here the CDR3 reads CASSSGRSEQYF.